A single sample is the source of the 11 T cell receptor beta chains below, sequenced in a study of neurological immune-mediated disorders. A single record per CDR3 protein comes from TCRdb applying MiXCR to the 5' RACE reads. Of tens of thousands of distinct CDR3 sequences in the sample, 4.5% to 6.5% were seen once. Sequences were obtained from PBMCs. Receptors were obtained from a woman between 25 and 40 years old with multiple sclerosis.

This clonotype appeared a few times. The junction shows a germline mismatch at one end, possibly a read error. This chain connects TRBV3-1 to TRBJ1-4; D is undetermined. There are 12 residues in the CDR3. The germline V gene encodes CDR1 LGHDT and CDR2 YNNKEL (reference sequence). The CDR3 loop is CDSSRTMEKLFF. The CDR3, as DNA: TGTGACAGCAGCAGGACGATGGAAAAACTGTTTTTT.

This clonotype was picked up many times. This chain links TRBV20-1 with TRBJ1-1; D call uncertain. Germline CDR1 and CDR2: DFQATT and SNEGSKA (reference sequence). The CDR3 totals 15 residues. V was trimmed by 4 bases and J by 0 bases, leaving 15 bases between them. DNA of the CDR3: TGCAGTGCTAAAAATACAGCGCCTATGAACACTGAAGCTTTCTTT. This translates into CSAKNTAPMNTEAFF.

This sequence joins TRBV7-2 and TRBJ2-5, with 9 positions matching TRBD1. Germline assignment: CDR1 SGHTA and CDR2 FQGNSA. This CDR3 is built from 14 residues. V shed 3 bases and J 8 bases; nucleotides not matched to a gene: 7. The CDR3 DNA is TGTGCCAGCAGCTTTACCGGGACAGGGTCTACCCAGTACTTC. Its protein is CASSFTGTGSTQYF.

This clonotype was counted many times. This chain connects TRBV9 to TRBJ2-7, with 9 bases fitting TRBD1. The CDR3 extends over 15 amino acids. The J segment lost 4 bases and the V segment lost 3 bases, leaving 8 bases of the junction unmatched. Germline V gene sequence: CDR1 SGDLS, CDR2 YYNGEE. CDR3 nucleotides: TGTGCCAGCAGCGGTCCGGGACAGGGCCCTTACGAGCAGTACGTC. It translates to CASSGPGQGPYEQYV.

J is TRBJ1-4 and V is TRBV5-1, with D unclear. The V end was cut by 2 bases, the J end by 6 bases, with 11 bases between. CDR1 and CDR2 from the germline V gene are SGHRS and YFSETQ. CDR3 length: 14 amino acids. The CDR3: CASSFNGLDEKLFF. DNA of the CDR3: TGCGCCAGCAGCTTCAACGGGTTGGATGAAAAACTGTTTTTT.

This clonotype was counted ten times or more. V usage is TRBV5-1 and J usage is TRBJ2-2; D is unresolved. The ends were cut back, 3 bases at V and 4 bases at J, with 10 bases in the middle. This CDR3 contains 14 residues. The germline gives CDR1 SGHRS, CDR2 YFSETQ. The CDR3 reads CASSWKIGTGELFF. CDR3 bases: TGCGCCAGCAGCTGGAAAATAGGCACCGGGGAGCTGTTTTTT.

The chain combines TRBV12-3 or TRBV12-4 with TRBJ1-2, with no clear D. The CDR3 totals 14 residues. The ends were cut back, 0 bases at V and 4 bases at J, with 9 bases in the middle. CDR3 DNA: TGTGCCAGCAGTTTAGCCAGGCCCCTCTATGGCTACACCTTC. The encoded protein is CASSLARPLYGYTF.

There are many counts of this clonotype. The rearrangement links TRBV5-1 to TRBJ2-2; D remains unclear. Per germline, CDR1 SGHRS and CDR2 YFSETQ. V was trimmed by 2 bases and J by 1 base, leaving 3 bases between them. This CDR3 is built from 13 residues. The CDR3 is CASSFENTGELFF. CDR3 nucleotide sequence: TGCGCCAGCAGCTTCGAGAACACCGGGGAGCTGTTTTTT.

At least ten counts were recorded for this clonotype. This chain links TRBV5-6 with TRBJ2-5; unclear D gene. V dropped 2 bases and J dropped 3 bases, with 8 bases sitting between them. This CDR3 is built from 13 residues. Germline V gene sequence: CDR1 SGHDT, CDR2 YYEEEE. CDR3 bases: TGTGCCAGCAGCTTAATCCTGAAAGAGACCCAGTACTTC. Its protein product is CASSLILKETQYF.

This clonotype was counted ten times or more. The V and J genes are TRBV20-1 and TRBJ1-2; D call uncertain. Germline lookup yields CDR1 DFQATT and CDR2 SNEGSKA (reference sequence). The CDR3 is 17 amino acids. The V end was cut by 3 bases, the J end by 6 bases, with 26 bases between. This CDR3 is CSASPPGGSGDENGYTF. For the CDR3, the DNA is TGCAGTGCTAGCCCCCCCGGTGGTTCGGGCGATGAAAATGGCTACACCTTC.

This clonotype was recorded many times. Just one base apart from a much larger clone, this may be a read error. Here the CDR3 DNA reads TGTGCCAGCAGCGGTCCGGGAAAGGGCCCTTACGAGCAGTACGTC. Translating it yields CASSGPGKGPYEQYV. The gene calls are TRBV9 and TRBJ2-7, with D tentatively TRBD2 (5 bases). Germline CDR1 and CDR2: SGDLS and YYNGEE. The V end lost 3 bases, the J end lost 4 bases, and 17 bases lay between the germline ends. This CDR3 region has 15 residues.